This T cell receptor beta chain emerged from a study of blood T cell repertoires in COVID-19. This clone was counted ten times or more. Allocation to cohorts depended on clinical history reported by the participants. Unmatched junction bases numbered 12, after V lost 7 bases and J lost 0 bases. The germline V gene encodes CDR1 GTSNPN and CDR2 SVGIG (reference sequence). This CDR3 has 17 amino acids. Method: immunoSEQ multiplex PCR; TCRdb's copy keeps in-frame clones and lacks some. The table records 130,000 or so clones, less than 90% of them present only once. The sequenced sample consisted of PBMCs or T cells enriched from blood (not recorded which). The rearrangement links TRBV30 to TRBJ2-5; 12 nucleotides align to TRBD2. The receptor was isolated from a man younger than 40 who had recovered from COVID-19. The CDR3 region has the DNA TGTGCCTTCGGGACCGGTACTAGCGGGGGGTACCAAGAGACCCAGTACTTC. Its translation: CAFGTGTSGGYQETQYF.